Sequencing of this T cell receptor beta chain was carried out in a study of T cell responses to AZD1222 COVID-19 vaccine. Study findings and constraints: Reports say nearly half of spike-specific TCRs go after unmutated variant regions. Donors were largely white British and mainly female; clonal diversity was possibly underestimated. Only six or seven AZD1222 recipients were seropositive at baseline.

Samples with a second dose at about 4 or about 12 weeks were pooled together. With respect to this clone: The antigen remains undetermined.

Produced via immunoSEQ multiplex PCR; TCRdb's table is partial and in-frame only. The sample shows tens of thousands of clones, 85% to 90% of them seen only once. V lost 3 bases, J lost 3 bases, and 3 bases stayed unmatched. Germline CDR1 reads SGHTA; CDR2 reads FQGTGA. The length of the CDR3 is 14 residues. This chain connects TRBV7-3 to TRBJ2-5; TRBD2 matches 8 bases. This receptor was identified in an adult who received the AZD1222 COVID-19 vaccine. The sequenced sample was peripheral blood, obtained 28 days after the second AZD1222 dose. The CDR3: CASSFAGGEETQYF. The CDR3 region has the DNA TGTGCCAGCAGCTTTGCCGGGGGGGAAGAGACCCAGTACTTC.